A selection of T cell receptor beta chains follows, all from one sample in a study of human T cells and chemical hapten exposure. MiXCR was run by TCRdb on the RACE reads, yielding one entry per CDR3 protein. The sample carries about 380,000 distinct CDR3 sequences, about 6% recorded once. Here the sequenced sample was whole blood, taken in connection with sensitization to the hapten diphenylcyclopropenone (DPC). The receptors were sampled from a woman younger than 30 with alopecia areata. Some clones in this sample may be carry-over from other donors' samples. The CDR3 runs from the conserved cysteine through the conserved F or W. The D gene is left open where the match is weak. The size entry is marked missing in some rows and otherwise reads once, few, many or a size class.

v_call	d_call	j_call	clone_size	cdr3_nt	cdr3_aa
TRBV4-3	.	TRBJ2-1	.	TGCGCCAGCAGCCAAGACTACCTCGATGAGCAGTTCTTC	CASSQDYLDEQFF
TRBV7-9	.	TRBJ1-4	few	TGTGCCAGCAGCTTAGACCCGGGGGTTGAAAAACTGTTTTTT	CASSLDPGVEKLFF
TRBV2	.	TRBJ2-7	.	TGTGCCAGCAGGGGGGAATCGGCCTCAAACTCCTACGAGCAGTACTTC	CASRGESASNSYEQYF
TRBV6-1	TRBD1	TRBJ1-2	few	TGTGCCAGCAGTGAAGGGACAGGTTTACCCTATGGCTACACCTTC	CASSEGTGLPYGYTF
TRBV7-9	.	TRBJ1-2	many	TGTGCCAGCAGCTTAGAGGTGCGGGCAAACTATGGCTACACCTTC	CASSLEVRANYGYTF
TRBV6-5	TRBD1	TRBJ1-5	many	TGTGCCAGCAGAGGGACAGGCAATCAGCCCCAGCATTTT	CASRGTGNQPQHF
TRBV6-4	.	TRBJ2-2	few	TGTGCCAGCAGTGACTCGGCTTCAGACACCGGGGAGCTGTTTTTT	CASSDSASDTGELFF
TRBV13	.	TRBJ1-3	many	TGTGCCAGCAGCCACCGGGGGGCAGGAGCCTCTGGAAACACCATATATTTT	CASSHRGAGASGNTIYF
TRBV7-3	.	TRBJ1-6	many	TGTGCCAGCAGCTTAACCTCAACCGGACTAGGGTATAATTCACCCCTCCACTTT	CASSLTSTGLGYNSPLHF
TRBV5-6	.	TRBJ2-7	.	TGTGCCAGCAGCCTGGGGGCGTTCTCCTACGAGCAGTACTTC	CASSLGAFSYEQYF
TRBV29-1	TRBD1	TRBJ2-3	.	TGCAGCGTGGGACAGAGCACAGATACGCAGTATTTT	CSVGQSTDTQYF
TRBV20-1	.	TRBJ1-2	few	TGCAGTGCTAGTTTTGAGGATAACTATGGCTACACCTTC	CSASFEDNYGYTF
TRBV11-3	.	TRBJ2-3	few	TGTGCCAGCAGCCGGGACGGGGGCACGCAGTATTTT	CASSRDGGTQYF
TRBV7-2	.	TRBJ1-2	many	TGTGCCAGCAGCTTAACTAGAGATTATGGCTACACCTTC	CASSLTRDYGYTF
TRBV11-2	.	TRBJ2-3	.	TGTGCCAGCAGCCCCCGGGACGGGGGATTCACAGATACGCAGTATTTT	CASSPRDGGFTDTQYF
TRBV20-1	TRBD1	TRBJ2-7	few	TGCAGTGCTAGAGCCGGGACAGGGAACGAGCAGTACTTC	CSARAGTGNEQYF
TRBV5-1	.	TRBJ1-1	many	TGCGCCAGCAGTAACGGTGACGTGAACACTGAAGCTTTCTTT	CASSNGDVNTEAFF
TRBV4-3	.	TRBJ2-1	.	TGCGCCAGCAGCCAAGATCATCGGCTAGCGCAGTACAATGAGCAGTTCTTC	CASSQDHRLAQYNEQFF
TRBV20-1	.	TRBJ1-5	many	TGCAGTGCTAGAGATCTCCGGGTTGCGATTCAGCCCCAGCATTTT	CSARDLRVAIQPQHF
TRBV18	.	TRBJ2-3	many	TGTGCCAGCTCACCACGGAACCGGGACTGCCCCCCCAGCACAGATACGCAGTATTTT	CASSPRNRDCPPSTDTQYF
TRBV18	.	TRBJ2-5	.	TGTGCCAGCTCACCAGAAGGACTCCAGATCCAGTACTTC	CASSPEGLQIQYF
TRBV29-1	.	TRBJ1-5	few	TGCAGCGCACCCCGGGGGGCGAGGCAGCCCCAGCATTTT	CSAPRGARQPQHF
TRBV5-4	.	TRBJ2-5	few	TGTGCCAGCAGCAGCTCCCTCCAAGAGACCCAGTACTTC	CASSSSLQETQYF
TRBV2	.	TRBJ1-5	many	TGTGCCAGCAGTGAAACAGGCGGTCAGCCCCAGCATTTT	CASSETGGQPQHF
TRBV5-1	.	TRBJ2-3	.	TGCGCCAGCAGCTTGGGGACAGTCACAGATACGCAGTATTTT	CASSLGTVTDTQYF
TRBV6-5	.	TRBJ1-4	.	TGTGCCAGCAGTTACGACAGGTGGGCTGAAAAACTGTTTTTT	CASSYDRWAEKLFF
TRBV5-1	.	TRBJ2-7	many	TGCGCCAGCAGCGATTTCTACGAGCAGTACTTC	CASSDFYEQYF
TRBV6-1	TRBD1	TRBJ1-3	many	TGTGCCAGCAGCCCGGGACAGAGCTCTGGAAACACCATATATTTT	CASSPGQSSGNTIYF
TRBV6-1	TRBD1	TRBJ1-4	many	TGTGCCAGCAGGACGGGACAGGGTGCCGAAAAACTGTTTTTT	CASRTGQGAEKLFF
TRBV4-2	.	TRBJ2-7	.	TGTGCCAGCAGCCAAGCAGTCGCAAGCTCCTACGAGCAGTACTTC	CASSQAVASSYEQYF
TRBV10-3	.	TRBJ2-5	few	TGTGCCATCAGTGAGTCCCAAGAGACCCAGTACTTC	CAISESQETQYF
TRBV10-3	.	TRBJ2-1	.	TGTGCCATCAGTGAGCAAGGGGGCAATGAGCAGTTCTTC	CAISEQGGNEQFF
TRBV27	.	TRBJ1-5	many	TGTGCCAGCAGCCCCAGTGTTGTAGGCTACAATCAGCCCCAGCATTTT	CASSPSVVGYNQPQHF
TRBV29-1	.	TRBJ2-5	many	TGCGGGGTCCAGGCTTACCAAGAGACCCAGTACTTC	CGVQAYQETQYF
TRBV18	.	TRBJ2-7	few	TGTGCCAGCTCCCGGGTGCAGGGGCCGTACGAGCAGTACTTC	CASSRVQGPYEQYF
TRBV6-6	.	TRBJ1-1	many	TGTGCCAGCACCGGAGGAAAGGGGATGGCTGAAGCTTTCTTT	CASTGGKGMAEAFF
TRBV7-2	TRBD1	TRBJ2-7	.	TGTGCCAGCAGCCTCGTCGGGACAGGGGGCCACGAGCAGTACTTC	CASSLVGTGGHEQYF
TRBV6-2/TRBV6-3	.	TRBJ2-3	few	TGTGCCAGCAGTCGGGAAGCGGGGCAGTATTTT	CASSREAGQYF
TRBV18	.	TRBJ1-2	many	TGTGCCAGCTCACTACAAGATCGGGGATCCGGCTACACCTTC	CASSLQDRGSGYTF
TRBV4-2	TRBD2	TRBJ2-3	few	TGTGCCAGCAGCCAAAGTCCCCTAGCGGGTGTGGCAGATACGCAGTATTTT	CASSQSPLAGVADTQYF
TRBV4-3	.	TRBJ1-1	many	TGCGCCAGCAGCCAAGGAACTCCCACTGAAGCTTTCTTT	CASSQGTPTEAFF
TRBV9	.	TRBJ2-2	many	TGTGCCAGCAGTCAACTCGCCCGGGGCACCGGGGAGCTGTTTTTT	CASSQLARGTGELFF
TRBV11-1	.	TRBJ2-7	many	TGTGCCAGCAGCTTATGGGCACCCTCCTACGAGCAGTACTTC	CASSLWAPSYEQYF
TRBV6-2/TRBV6-3	TRBD1	TRBJ1-1	many	TGTGCCAGCAGACAATCCGGGACAGGGAGTGAAGCTTTCTTT	CASRQSGTGSEAFF
TRBV20-1	TRBD1	TRBJ1-2	many	TGCAGTGCTAGAGATCCACAGGGGTTTGGCTATGGCTACACCTTC	CSARDPQGFGYGYTF